This T cell receptor (beta chain) was documented in a study of shared clonotypes between healthy human individuals. About the research overall: CD8 memory received one plate per donor, CD8 naive two, CD4 memory three and CD4 naive three.

The table came from immunoSEQ multiplex PCR; TCRdb's copy has only in-frame clones and leaves some out. Among some 380,000 clones listed, 96% were seen once. J was trimmed by 3 bases and V by 0 bases; bases with no gene match: 6. Germline CDR1 reads SGDLS; CDR2 reads YYNGEE. The CDR3 consists of 15 residues. The chain recombines TRBV9 with TRBJ2-7, with TRBD2 matching over 7 bases. Sample: memory CD8+ T cells sorted from blood. Subset described: CD45RO+ cells pooled with CCR7-negative TemRA cells. This clonotype was sampled from a man aged 25 to 40 in good health. The DNA for the CDR3 is TGTGCCAGCAGCGTAGGGCTAGCGGACCTCTACGAGCAGTACTTC. Its protein product is CASSVGLADLYEQYF.